This T cell receptor (beta chain) was identified during a study of blood T cell repertoires in COVID-19. Background on the study: The origin of the acute and convalescent COVID-19 samples was the United States, Italy and Spain. T cells, B-cell-depleted T cells, or PBMCs provided the cDNA or gDNA that served as material.

Patients from Seattle were sampled longitudinally, starting during active infection. Authors' processing steps: The assay estimated nucleated cells by amplifying reference gene primers. TCRdb's copy holds only in-frame clones and misses some; the assay was immunoSEQ multiplex PCR. Clonal size and the V and J genes are those of that table, whereas D and trimming came from the DNA. This table has tens of thousands of clones, roughly 87% appearing once. The sequenced sample consisted of peripheral blood. This clonotype was obtained from a man aged 50-60 years with COVID-19, enrolled during active disease.

This chain's CDR3 is CSASFLAGWTDTQYF. DNA of the CDR3: TGCAGTGCTAGTTTCCTAGCGGGATGGACAGATACGCAGTATTTT. The chain carries TRBV20-1 and TRBJ2-3; 9 bases align to TRBD2. The V segment lost 3 bases and the J segment 3 bases; nucleotides outside the gene matches: 7. CDR1 and CDR2 from the germline V gene are DFQATT and SNEGSKA (reference sequence). The CDR3 has 15 residues.